This record looks at one T cell receptor (beta chain) sequence and its context. Germline values: CDR1 SEHNR, CDR2 FQNEAQ (reference sequence). This CDR3 region has 15 residues. V shed 3 bases, J shed 2 bases, and the junction held 4 bases outside the gene matches. This sample is part of a study of blood T cell repertoires in COVID-19. Turning to the study itself: Specimens from acute and convalescent COVID-19 originated in the United States, Italy and Spain. From T cells, B-cell-depleted T cells, or PBMCs came the material, which was cDNA or gDNA.

Authors' methods: Reference gene primer amplification in the assay estimated nucleated cell counts. This table comes from immunoSEQ multiplex PCR, and its TCRdb copy is limited to in-frame clones, with some not included. For V, J and clone size, that table is used; D and trimming come from the DNA. Found here are around 270,000 clones, 88% of them singletons; the top ten hold roughly 3.9%. This chain connects TRBV7-9 to TRBJ2-3; 8 bases agree with TRBD2. Sequenced material: peripheral blood. This TCR came from a man in his 60s who had recovered from COVID-19. The CDR3 DNA reads as TGTGCCAGCAGCTTTCTAGCGGGCCCCACAGATACGCAGTATTTT. Amino acid sequence: CASSFLAGPTDTQYF. Variable domain in full (rest from reference TRBV7-9 and TRBJ2-3): DTGVSQNPRHKITKRGQNVTFRCDPISEHNRLYWYRQTLGQGPEFLTYFQNEAQLEKSRLLSDRFSAERPKGSFSTLEIQRTEQGDSAMYLCASSFLAGPTDTQYFGPGTRLTVL.